The 29 T cell receptor beta chains below all came from one sample that was sequenced in a study of blood T cells in healthy people across ages. With a J-beta primer mix and a sample-barcoded 5' primer, a second PCR ran roughly 6 to 12 cycles. TCRdb passed the 5' RACE reads through MiXCR, listing each CDR3 protein once. The sample shows about 760,000 distinct CDR3 sequences, roughly 56% of them seen only once. Sequenced input: blood. The receptors were sampled from a man aged 35-49 years in good health.

The V call is TRBV12-3 or TRBV12-4, the J call TRBJ2-1, with 11 bases fitting TRBD2. Trimming at V came to 8 bases and at J to 3 bases, leaving 6 bases not matched to a gene. This CDR3 is 15 amino acids long. This CDR3 reads CASGKLAGDYNEQFF. CDR3 DNA: TGTGCCAGCGGAAAACTAGCGGGGGACTACAATGAGCAGTTCTTC.

This clonotype was recorded a few times. This chain joins TRBV20-1 and TRBJ2-7; D remains ambiguous. This CDR3 is 14 amino acids long. V shed 3 bases and J shed 6 bases, with 18 bases lying between them. Germline V gives CDR1 DFQATT, CDR2 SNEGSKA (reference sequence). The CDR3 nucleotides are TGCAGTGCTAGTATTTTGGAAACCCTCGGCGAGCAGTACTTC. It translates to CSASILETLGEQYF.

This clonotype was seen a few times. The chain links TRBV28 to TRBJ1-2; 8 positions match TRBD1. The CDR3 has 13 residues. V lost 6 bases, J lost 8 bases, and 8 bases stayed unmatched. Germline V gives CDR1 MDHEN, CDR2 SYDVKM. The CDR3 is CASSETGEGGYTF. The CDR3 DNA follows: TGTGCCAGCAGCGAGACAGGGGAAGGCGGCTACACCTTC.

This clonotype was seen many times. Germline and junction disagree at one end, which may indicate a read error. The gene calls are TRBV5-1 and TRBJ1-1; D perhaps matches TRBD1 (5 bases). CDR1 and CDR2 (germline): SGHRS, YFSETQ. This CDR3 has 13 residues. For the CDR3, the DNA is TGTGCCAGCAGCTTAGACAGGAACACTGAAGCTTTCTTT. Its protein is CASSLDRNTEAFF.

The chain joins TRBV12-3 or TRBV12-4 to TRBJ2-7; 9 nucleotides match TRBD2. CDR3 length equals 15 residues. Unmatched junction bases numbered 11, after V lost 5 bases and J lost 6 bases. CDR3 sequence reads: CASSLSGGPFGEQYF. The CDR3 DNA follows: TGTGCCAGCAGTCTCAGCGGGGGGCCGTTCGGCGAGCAGTACTTC.

This clonotype has just a few counts. V usage is TRBV6-1 and J usage is TRBJ2-3; 7 nucleotides agree with TRBD1. CDR1 and CDR2 from the germline V gene are MNHNS and SASEGT. The CDR3 loop spans 16 amino acids. Trimming took 6 bases from V and 5 from J; bases not matched to a gene: 14. CDR3 DNA sequence: TGTGCCAGCAGCGGCCCCACGAAACAGGGGTTAGATACGCAGTATTTT. Residues: CASSGPTKQGLDTQYF.

Only a few counts were recorded for this clonotype. The V gene is TRBV19, the J gene TRBJ2-7; possibly TRBD1 for D (5 bases). Trimming left V 0 bases short and J 4 bases short, with 7 bases between. The CDR3 contains 13 residues. Germline-derived CDR1 and CDR2 are LNHDA and SQIVND (reference sequence). CDR3 coding DNA: TGTGCCAGTAGTATAGACAGGGAATACGAGCAGTACTTC. Its translation is CASSIDREYEQYF.

This chain joins TRBV2 and TRBJ1-2; D unclear. The CDR3 length is 12 residues. Trimming cost V 5 bases and J 4 bases, with 8 bases left between them. CDR1 is SNHLY and CDR2 is FYNNEI in the germline V gene. DNA for the CDR3: TGTGCCAGCAGTTCAAGGTTCTATGGCTACACCTTC. As protein: CASSSRFYGYTF.

This chain connects TRBV27 to TRBJ1-6; 9 nucleotides match TRBD1. The CDR3 covers 16 residues. With V trimmed by 3 bases and J by 8 bases, 8 bases remained unmatched. From germline, CDR1 is MNHEY and CDR2 SMNVEV (reference sequence). CDR3 bases: TGTGCCAGCAGTTTGACAGGGGGAGGCTTCGATTCACCCCTCCACTTT. Its translation: CASSLTGGGFDSPLHF.

The sample holds one count of this clonotype. V is TRBV3-1 and J is TRBJ1-1, with 8 bases aligning to TRBD1. The CDR3 extends over 14 amino acids. The junction had 6 bases not matched to a gene; V was cut back by 3 bases and J by 6 bases. CDR1 is LGHDT and CDR2 is YNNKEL in the germline V gene (reference sequence). This CDR3 is CASSHSDRGAEAFF. The CDR3 nucleotides read TGTGCCAGCAGCCATTCCGACAGGGGCGCTGAAGCTTTCTTT.

This chain links TRBV4-3 with TRBJ2-3, with D possibly being TRBD2 (6 bases). The CDR3 extends over 15 amino acids. CDR1 and CDR2 from the germline V gene are LGHNA and YSLEER. Trimming removed 0 bases at V and 5 bases at J, with 12 bases between. This chain's CDR3 is CASSQEGGGVDTQYF. The DNA of the CDR3 is TGCGCCAGCAGCCAAGAGGGAGGTGGGGTAGATACGCAGTATTTT.

The chain employs TRBV12-3 or TRBV12-4 and TRBJ2-5; D not certain. CDR3 size: 14 residues. V lost 3 bases and J lost 2, with 10 bases in between. The CDR3, as DNA: TGTGCCAGCAGTTTTGGGTTTCGGCAAGAGACCCAGTACTTC. Protein: CASSFGFRQETQYF.

The V gene is TRBV2, the J gene TRBJ1-2; TRBD1 matches at 7 bases. This CDR3 comprises 14 residues. Germline assignment: CDR1 SNHLY and CDR2 FYNNEI. The V gene end was trimmed by 6 bases and the J gene end by 4 bases; junction bases not matched to a gene: 8. CDR3 loop: CASRTLGTAYGYTF. As DNA, the CDR3 is TGTGCCAGCAGGACCCTAGGGACAGCCTATGGCTACACCTTC.

The genes are TRBV27 and TRBJ2-1, with a tentative D call TRBD1 (6 bases). CDR1 MNHEY and CDR2 SMNVEV come from the germline V gene (reference sequence). The V gene lost 7 bases and the J gene lost 4 bases, with 17 bases spanning the gap. The CDR3 is 15 residues long. The CDR3 protein is CASNFQPQGYNEQFF. Here the CDR3 DNA reads TGTGCCAGCAATTTTCAGCCGCAGGGGTACAATGAGCAGTTCTTC.

The J gene is TRBJ2-1, the V gene TRBV12-3 or TRBV12-4, with 13 bases fitting TRBD2. The CDR3 loop spans 15 amino acids. Trimming took 2 bases from V and 10 from J; bases not matched to a gene: 5. The DNA for the CDR3 is TGTGCCAGCAGTTTATTTACTAGCGGGAGGGGGGAGCAGTTCTTC. Protein product: CASSLFTSGRGEQFF.

This clonotype turned up a few times. V gene TRBV24-1 combines with J gene TRBJ2-5; 8 nucleotides match TRBD2. V was clipped by 4 bases and J by 2 bases; unmatched bases: 5. CDR3 length: 15 residues. Germline CDR1 reads KGHDR; CDR2 reads SFDVKD. The DNA for the CDR3 is TGTGCCACCAGTGAAAATAGCGGGAAACAAGAGACCCAGTACTTC. Encoded protein: CATSENSGKQETQYF.

With regard to this clonotype: Relative to the germline gene, one junction end is altered; a read error may explain this. The rearrangement joins TRBV6-1 to TRBJ2-4, with 9 bases that match TRBD1. Gene TRBJ2-7 matches the end of the DNA better, so the J call may be wrong. The CDR3 is made up of 13 amino acids. Germline V gene data show CDR1 as MNHNS and CDR2 as SASEGT. CDR3 in DNA: TGCGCCTCGGGACAGGGTAATCCCTACGAGCAGTACTTC. Amino acids: CASGQGNPYEQYF.

The rearrangement joins TRBV7-6 to TRBJ2-7, with D possibly TRBD2 on 7 matching bases. This CDR3 region has 14 residues. Germline-derived CDR1 and CDR2 are SGHVS and FNYEAQ. V lost 2 bases and J 5 bases, leaving 13 bases between the germline ends. The CDR3 nucleotides read TGTGCCAGCAGCTTAAGCACAGGGAGGGACGAGCAGTACTTC. Amino acid sequence: CASSLSTGRDEQYF.

The chain employs TRBV9 and TRBJ2-5; 8 positions match TRBD2. The CDR3 contains 13 residues. The junction had 6 bases not matched to a gene; V was cut back by 0 bases and J by 11 bases. The germline CDR1 and CDR2 sequences are SGDLS and YYNGEE. CDR3 region: CASSVAGGNEQYF. CDR3 nucleotide sequence: TGTGCCAGCAGCGTAGCGGGGGGGAATGAGCAGTACTTC.

This sequence joins TRBV7-3 and TRBJ2-3; the D is unclear. V was shortened by 5 bases and J by 4 bases, with 10 bases between the two germline ends. Per the germline V gene, CDR1 is SGHTA and CDR2 is FQGTGA. The CDR3 has 13 residues. The CDR3 loop reads CASSPQSADTQYF. CDR3 bases: TGTGCCAGCAGCCCCCAATCGGCAGATACGCAGTATTTT. The full variable domain, completed using reference TRBV7-3 and TRBJ2-3, is GAGVSQTPSNKVTEKGKYVELRCDPISGHTALYWYRQSLGQGPEFLIYFQGTGAADDSGLPNDRFFAVRPEGSVSTLKIQRTERGDSAVYLCASSPQSADTQYFGPGTRLTVL.

The chain joins TRBV28 to TRBJ2-1, with 12 bases lining up with TRBD2. The V and J ends lost 10 bases and 5 bases, in that order; junction bases with no gene match: 12. The germline V gene has CDR1 MDHEN and CDR2 SYDVKM. The CDR3 length is 16 residues. CDR3 loop: CATLPITSGRHNEQFF. Written as DNA, the CDR3 is TGTGCCACCCTCCCGATAACTAGCGGGAGGCACAATGAGCAGTTCTTC.

V is TRBV4-1 and J is TRBJ1-1; D may be TRBD1 (5 bases). Per germline, CDR1 MGHRA and CDR2 YSYEKL. Between the trimmed V and J ends, which lost 3 bases and 1 base, there was a span of 6 bases. The length of the CDR3 is 13 residues. CDR3 coding DNA: TGCGCCAGCAGCCACACAGGGAACACTGAAGCTTTCTTT. This translates into CASSHTGNTEAFF.

This rearrangement joins TRBV7-9 to TRBJ2-3; D is unclear. From germline, CDR1 is SEHNR and CDR2 FQNEAQ (reference sequence). Trimming took off 6 bases at V and 0 bases at J, with 13 bases between the two ends. This CDR3 contains 15 residues. The CDR3 protein is CASSRREPSTDTQYF. CDR3 sequence (DNA): TGTGCCAGCAGTCGGAGAGAACCTAGCACAGATACGCAGTATTTT.

Worth noting for this clonotype: At one boundary the junction diverges from the germline segment, which might be a read error. The CDR3 DNA reads as TGTGCCAGCAGAGAGAAGGGACTAGTGTCAGACACGCAGTATTTT. Protein: CASREKGLVSDTQYF. V usage is TRBV5-6 and J usage is TRBJ2-3, with TRBD2 matching 8 bases. Germline V lookup: CDR1 SGHDT, CDR2 YYEEEE. The CDR3 extends over 15 amino acids. The full variable domain, with the rest looked up from reference TRBV5-6 and TRBJ2-3, is DAGVTQSPTHLIKTRGQQVTLRCSPKSGHDTVSWYQQALGQGPQFIFQYYEEEERQRGNFPDRFSGHQFPNYSSELNVNALLLGDSALYLCASREKGLVSDTQYFGPGTRLTVL.

The rearrangement links TRBV20-1 to TRBJ2-3; D gene unclear. The CDR3 has 16 amino acids. From germline, CDR1 is DFQATT and CDR2 SNEGSKA (reference sequence). The ends were cut back, 0 bases at V and 2 bases at J, with 15 bases in the middle. CDR3: CSARDLGAHPTDTQYF. CDR3 nucleotide sequence: TGCAGTGCTAGAGATCTAGGAGCGCATCCCACAGATACGCAGTATTTT.

A few counts support this clonotype. The chain recombines TRBV6-2 or TRBV6-3 with TRBJ2-3; D unclear. The CDR3 is 12 residues long. Germline V gene data show CDR1 as MNHEY and CDR2 as SVGEGT. V was cut by 2 bases and J by 5 bases, with 5 bases left in between. The CDR3 spells CASSYLLDTQYF. Written as DNA, the CDR3 is TGTGCCAGCAGTTACCTCCTAGATACGCAGTATTTT.

Concerning this clonotype itself: Mismatch with germline at one junction end may stem from a read error. V is TRBV11-3 and J is TRBJ1-1; D not resolved. CDR3 length: 13 amino acids. Per the germline V gene, CDR1 is SGHNT and CDR2 is YENEEA. The CDR3 DNA is TGTGCCGGCAGCCCTTTTGCGGGGTCTGAAGCTTTCTTT. This gives the protein CAGSPFAGSEAFF.

The chain combines TRBV27 with TRBJ2-3, with D unclear. With 7 bases removed from V and 2 bases from J, the gap between germline ends came to 10 bases. The CDR3 length is 13 residues. CDR1 MNHEY and CDR2 SMNVEV come from the germline V gene (reference sequence). The CDR3 DNA reads as TGTGCCAGCACCAAGAGCTACACAGATACGCAGTATTTT. This gives the protein CASTKSYTDTQYF.

There are a few counts of this clonotype. The chain is built from TRBV6-6 and TRBJ2-3; D is possibly TRBD1 (6 bases). Looked up from germline, CDR1 is MNHNY and CDR2 is SVGAGI (reference sequence). The CDR3 is made up of 13 amino acids. V gave up 8 bases and J gave up 5 bases, with 14 bases separating them. The CDR3 DNA sequence: TGTGCCAGCTTAAACAGGGCCATAGATACGCAGTATTTT. This codes for CASLNRAIDTQYF.